This TCR beta chain was retrieved from a study of T-cell memory formation after mild COVID-19. Notes on the study in general: That cross-reactive memory joined was suggested by some responding clones appearing in pre-infection memory.

In regard to this clonotype: The antigen remains undetermined.

V trimming: 4 bases; J trimming: 0 bases; junction bases outside the gene matches: 7. Germline assignment: CDR1 SGHRS and CDR2 YFSETQ. The CDR3 totals 16 residues. 5'RACE with constant-segment primers built TCRalpha and TCRbeta cDNA libraries with UMIs. TCRdb reprocessed the 5' RACE reads with MiXCR, giving one entry per CDR3 protein. The sample includes roughly 190,000 distinct CDR3 sequences, 27% of them seen just once. The sequencing sample was made of PBMCs or a T cell subset sorted from them (not recorded which). The receptor was isolated from an adult woman who had mild COVID-19 (a few samples of this study predate the infection). Cell type and time point are not known. The genes are TRBV5-1 and TRBJ2-1; 7 nucleotides align to TRBD2. The CDR3 protein is CASSPGSSGSYNEQFF. In nucleotides, the CDR3 is TGCGCCAGCAGCCCTGGTTCTAGCGGCTCCTACAATGAGCAGTTCTTC.